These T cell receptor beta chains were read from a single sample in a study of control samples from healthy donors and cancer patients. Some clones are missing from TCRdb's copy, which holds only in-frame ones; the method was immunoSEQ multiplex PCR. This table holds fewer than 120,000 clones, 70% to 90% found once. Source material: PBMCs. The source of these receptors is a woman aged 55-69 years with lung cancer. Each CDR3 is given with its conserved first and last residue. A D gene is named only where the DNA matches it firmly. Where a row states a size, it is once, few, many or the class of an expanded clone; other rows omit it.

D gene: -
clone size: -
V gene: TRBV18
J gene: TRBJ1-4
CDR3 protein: CASSALEAGTNEKLFF
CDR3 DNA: TGTGCCAGCTCAGCCCTGGAGGCAGGGACTAATGAAAAACTGTTTTTT

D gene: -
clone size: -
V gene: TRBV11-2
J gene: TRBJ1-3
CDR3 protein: CASSLAGDSGNTIYF
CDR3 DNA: TGTGCCAGCAGCTTAGCAGGAGACTCTGGAAACACCATATATTTT

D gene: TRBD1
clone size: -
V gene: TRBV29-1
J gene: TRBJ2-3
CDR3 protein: CSVEEQGDMIDTQYF
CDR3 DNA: TGCAGCGTTGAGGAACAGGGGGATATGATAGATACGCAGTATTTT

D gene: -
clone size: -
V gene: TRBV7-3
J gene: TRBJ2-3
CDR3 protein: CASSLGATVLGTDTQYF
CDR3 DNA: TGTGCCAGCAGCCTAGGGGCCACTGTACTTGGCACAGATACGCAGTATTTT

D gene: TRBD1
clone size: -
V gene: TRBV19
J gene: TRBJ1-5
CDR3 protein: CASSDRDSNQPQHF
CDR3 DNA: TGTGCCAGTAGTGACAGGGATAGCAATCAGCCCCAGCATTTT

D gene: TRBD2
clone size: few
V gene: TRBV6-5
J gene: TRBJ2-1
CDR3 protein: CASSYSGLAGEFF
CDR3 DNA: TGTGCCAGCAGTTACTCGGGACTAGCGGGAGAATTCTTC

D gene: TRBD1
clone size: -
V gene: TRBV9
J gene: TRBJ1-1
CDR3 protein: CASSPQGAGGTEAFF
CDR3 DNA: TGTGCCAGCAGCCCCCAGGGGGCCGGTGGCACTGAAGCTTTCTTT

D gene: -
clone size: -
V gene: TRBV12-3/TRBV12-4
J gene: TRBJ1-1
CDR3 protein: CASSLGGPTEAFF
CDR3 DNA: TGTGCCAGCAGTTTAGGGGGCCCCACTGAAGCTTTCTTT

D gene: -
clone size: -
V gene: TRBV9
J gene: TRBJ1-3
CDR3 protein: CASSSVVSGNTIYF
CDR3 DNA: TGTGCCAGCAGCTCGGTGGTATCCGGAAACACCATATATTTT

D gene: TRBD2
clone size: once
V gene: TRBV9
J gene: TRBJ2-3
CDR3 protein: CASTLGGSPTDTQYF
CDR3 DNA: TGTGCCAGCACCCTGGGGGGGAGTCCCACAGATACGCAGTATTTT

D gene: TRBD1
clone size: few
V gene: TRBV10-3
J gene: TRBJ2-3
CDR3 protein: CAISENRDRDTQYF
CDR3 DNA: TGTGCCATCAGTGAAAACAGGGACAGGGATACGCAGTATTTT

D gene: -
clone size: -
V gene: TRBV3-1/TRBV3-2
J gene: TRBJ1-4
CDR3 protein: CASSQGGGEKLFF
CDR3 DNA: TGTGCCAGCAGCCAAGGGGGGGGTGAAAAACTGTTTTTT

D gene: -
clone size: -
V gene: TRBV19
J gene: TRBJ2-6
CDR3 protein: CASSAYRDPSSGGANVLTF
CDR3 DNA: TGTGCCAGTAGTGCCTACCGGGACCCATCGAGTGGAGGGGCCAACGTCCTGACTTTC

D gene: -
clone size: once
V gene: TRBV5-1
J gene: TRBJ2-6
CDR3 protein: CASTNGVGPPGANVLTF
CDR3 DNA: TGCGCCAGCACTAACGGGGTCGGTCCCCCTGGGGCCAACGTCCTGACTTTC

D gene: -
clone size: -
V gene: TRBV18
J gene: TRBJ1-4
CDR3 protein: CASKSGANEKLFF
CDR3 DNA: TGTGCCAGCAAGAGTGGAGCGAATGAAAAACTGTTTTTT

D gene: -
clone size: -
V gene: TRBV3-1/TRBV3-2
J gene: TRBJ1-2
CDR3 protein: CASSPTGSYGYTF
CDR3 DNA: TGTGCCAGCAGCCCGACAGGATCCTATGGCTACACCTTC

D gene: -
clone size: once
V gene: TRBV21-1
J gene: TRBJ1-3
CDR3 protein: CASSSGTGVCSGNTIYF
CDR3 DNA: TGTGCCAGCAGCTCGGGGACAGGGGTCTGCTCTGGAAACACCATATATTTT

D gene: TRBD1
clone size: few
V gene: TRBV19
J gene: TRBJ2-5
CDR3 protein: CASSVDRGRQETQYF
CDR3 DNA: TGTGCCAGTAGTGTCGACAGGGGCCGTCAAGAGACCCAGTACTTC

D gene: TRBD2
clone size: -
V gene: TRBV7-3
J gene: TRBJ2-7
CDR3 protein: CASSLSPSGFTYEQYF
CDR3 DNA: TGTGCCAGCAGCTTATCTCCTAGCGGTTTTACCTACGAGCAGTACTTC

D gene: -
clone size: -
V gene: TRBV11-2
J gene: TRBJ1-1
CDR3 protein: CASSWDTQYAEAFF
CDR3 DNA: TGTGCCAGCAGCTGGGACACCCAGTATGCTGAAGCTTTCTTT

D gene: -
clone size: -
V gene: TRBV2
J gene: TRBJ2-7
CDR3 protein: CASSVQNYEQYF
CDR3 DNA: TGTGCCAGCAGTGTCCAAAACTACGAGCAGTACTTC

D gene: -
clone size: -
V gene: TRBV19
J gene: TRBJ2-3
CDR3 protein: CASSEGPDTQYF
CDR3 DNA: TGTGCCAGTAGTGAGGGGCCAGATACGCAGTATTTT

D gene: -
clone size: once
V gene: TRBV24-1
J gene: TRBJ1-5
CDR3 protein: CATSDFVGDAENQPQHF
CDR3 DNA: TGTGCCACCAGTGATTTCGTGGGGGATGCCGAGAATCAGCCCCAGCATTTT

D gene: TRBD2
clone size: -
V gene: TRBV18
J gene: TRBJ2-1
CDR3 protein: CASSRDSGGTYNEQFF
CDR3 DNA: TGTGCCAGCTCACGGGATAGCGGGGGGACTTACAATGAGCAGTTCTTC

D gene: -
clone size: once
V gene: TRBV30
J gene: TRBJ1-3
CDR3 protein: CALGGGSGNTIYF
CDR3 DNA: TGTGCCTTAGGTGGGGGCTCTGGAAACACCATATATTTT

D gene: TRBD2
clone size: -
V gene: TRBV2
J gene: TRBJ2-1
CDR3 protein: CASSVGSGGAALYNEQFF
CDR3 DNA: TGTGCCAGCAGTGTGGGGAGCGGGGGGGCCGCACTTTACAATGAGCAGTTCTTC

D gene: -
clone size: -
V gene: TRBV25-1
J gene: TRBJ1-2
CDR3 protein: CASSERSGYTF
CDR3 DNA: TGTGCCAGCAGTGAAAGGTCAGGCTACACCTTC

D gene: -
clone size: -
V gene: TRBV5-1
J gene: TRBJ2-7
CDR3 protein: CASSASGLGEQYF
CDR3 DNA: TGCGCCAGCAGCGCCTCCGGGCTCGGGGAGCAGTACTTC

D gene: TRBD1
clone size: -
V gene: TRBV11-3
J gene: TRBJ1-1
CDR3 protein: CASSPGLGQGAFF
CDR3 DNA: TGTGCCAGCAGCCCTGGTCTCGGACAGGGAGCTTTCTTT

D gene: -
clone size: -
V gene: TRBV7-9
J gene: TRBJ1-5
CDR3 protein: CASSLSANQPQHF
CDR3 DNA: TGTGCCAGCAGCTTATCGGCTAATCAGCCCCAGCATTTT

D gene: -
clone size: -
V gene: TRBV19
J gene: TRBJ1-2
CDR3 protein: CASSTSQGRHYGYTF
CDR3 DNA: TGTGCCAGTAGTACTTCTCAGGGGCGACACTATGGCTACACCTTC

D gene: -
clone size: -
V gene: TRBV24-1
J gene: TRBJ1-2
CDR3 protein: CATSDADGGGDYGYTF
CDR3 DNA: TGTGCCACCAGTGACGCCGATGGAGGCGGAGACTATGGCTACACCTTC

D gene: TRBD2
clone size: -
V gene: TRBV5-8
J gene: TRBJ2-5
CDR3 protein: CASSLRDYVWGQYF
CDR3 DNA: TGTGCCAGCAGCCTTCGGGACTACGTGTGGGGCCAGTACTTC

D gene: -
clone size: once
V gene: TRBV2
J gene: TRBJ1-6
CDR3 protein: CASSENRVDSYNSPLHF
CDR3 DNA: TGTGCCAGCAGTGAAAACAGGGTTGACTCCTATAATTCACCCCTCCACTTT

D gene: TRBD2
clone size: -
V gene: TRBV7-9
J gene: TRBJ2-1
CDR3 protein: CASSLAGTSEVDEQFF
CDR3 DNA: TGTGCCAGCAGCTTGGCCGGGACTAGCGAGGTGGATGAGCAGTTCTTC

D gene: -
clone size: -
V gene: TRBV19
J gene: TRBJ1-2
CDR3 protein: CASSRQASDFYGYTF
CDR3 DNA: TGTGCCAGTAGTAGACAGGCCTCTGATTTCTATGGCTACACCTTC

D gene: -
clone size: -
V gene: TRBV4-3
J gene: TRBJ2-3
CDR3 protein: CASREGYSTDTQYF
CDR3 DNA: TGCGCCAGCAGGGAAGGATATAGCACAGATACGCAGTATTTT